The 13 T cell receptor beta chains below come from one sample, sequenced in a study of T cell responses to AZD1222 COVID-19 vaccine (dated by TCRdb to the early 2020s). Libraries were built with the immunoSEQ multiplex PCR assay. As stored in TCRdb, this immuneACCESS dataset retains in-frame rearrangements with V and J assigned. A fraction of the clones does not appear; measured against another copy, unresolved V genes explain less than half of the discrepancy, and the remainder lacks a known reason. Here the sample has 150,000 to 180,000 clones; under 95% occur a single time. Of the sample, 15% to 20% is held by the ten largest clones. Reading the label with the study, this specimen's time point is: baseline before first vaccination. This specimen was peripheral blood, taken on day 0 of AZD1222 vaccination. These receptor sequences come from an adult in good health.

The CDR3 nucleotides are TGTGCCAGCAGCACCCGGGACCTCTATGGCTACACCTTC. This gives the protein CASSTRDLYGYTF. V and J are TRBV7-2 and TRBJ1-2, with D maybe TRBD1 (5 bases). The length of the CDR3 is 13 residues. The germline CDR1 and CDR2 sequences are SGHTA and FQGNSA. V was shortened by 5 bases and J by 4 bases, with 11 bases between the two germline ends.

The chain uses TRBV6-6 and TRBJ2-7; 7 bases line up with TRBD1. The CDR3 is 16 amino acids. V lost 6 bases and J lost 0; bases outside the gene matches: 11. Germline CDR1 is MNHNY and CDR2 is SVGAGI (reference sequence). CDR3 region: CASSQTGAMSSYEQYF. The CDR3 DNA is TGTGCCAGCAGCCAAACAGGGGCCATGAGCTCCTACGAGCAGTACTTC.

V is TRBV7-9 and J is TRBJ1-1; D not resolved. The CDR3 runs 15 residues. V dropped 3 bases and J dropped 6 bases, with 17 bases sitting between them. Germline V CDR1 and CDR2: SEHNR, FQNEAQ (reference sequence). CDR3 bases: TGTGCCAGCAGCTTCCCGGGCGCGATGGGCGCTGAAGCTTTCTTT. Protein: CASSFPGAMGAEAFF.

The chain employs TRBV5-1 and TRBJ1-4; D might be TRBD1 (5 bases). Trimming took 1 base from V and 4 from J, leaving 11 bases between them. Germline CDR1 is SGHRS and CDR2 is YFSETQ. CDR3 length: 15 amino acids. CDR3 bases: TGCGCCAGCAGCTTGTCCCCAGGGAGTAATGAAAAACTGTTTTTT. Protein product: CASSLSPGSNEKLFF.

This chain uses TRBV10-3 with TRBJ2-6, with D tentatively TRBD1 or TRBD2 (5 bases each). Deletions cut 7 bases from V and 2 bases from J, with 12 bases between. Germline assignment: CDR1 ENHRY and CDR2 SYGVKD. CDR3 size: 15 residues. In nucleotides, the CDR3 is TGTGCCATCACCACTGGGGGTCCTGGGGCCAACGTCCTGACTTTC. It specifies CAITTGGPGANVLTF.

The chain combines TRBV19 with TRBJ2-7; 7 positions match TRBD1. The CDR3 has 14 amino acids. Germline assignment: CDR1 LNHDA and CDR2 SQIVND (reference sequence). The trim removed 4 bases at V and 2 bases at J, leaving 5 bases unmatched. The CDR3 sequence is CASSNRGRTYEQYF. CDR3 DNA sequence: TGTGCCAGTAGTAACAGGGGCCGCACCTACGAGCAGTACTTC.

This clone occurred a few times. The chain recombines TRBV4-3 with TRBJ1-3; D gene uncertain. The CDR3 totals 17 residues. Germline V gene sequence: CDR1 LGHNA, CDR2 YSLEER. V was pared by 4 bases and J by 2 bases, with 18 bases between. The CDR3: CASSPERSPWAGNTIYF. CDR3 DNA: TGCGCCAGCAGCCCCGAGAGAAGTCCCTGGGCTGGAAACACCATATATTTT.

The V gene is TRBV28, the J gene TRBJ1-2, with D maybe TRBD1 (5 bases). The CDR3 has 14 residues. CDR1 is MDHEN and CDR2 is SYDVKM in the germline V gene. V shed 2 bases and J shed 6 bases, with 13 bases lying between them. CDR3 loop: CASSLVGGRDGYTF. As DNA, the CDR3 is TGTGCCAGCAGTTTAGTCGGGGGGAGGGATGGCTACACCTTC.

This clone was seen only once. The chain joins TRBV6-5 to TRBJ1-1; D might be TRBD1 (6 bases). Trimming stripped 6 bases from V and 3 bases from J, with 14 bases between. The CDR3 has 14 amino acids. Germline lookup yields CDR1 MNHEY and CDR2 SVGAGI. The CDR3 region is CASRPQGVHTEAFF. CDR3 nucleotides: TGTGCCAGCAGACCACAGGGAGTTCACACTGAAGCTTTCTTT.

This chain uses TRBV25-1 with TRBJ2-1; TRBD2 agrees at 12 bases. CDR3 length equals 18 residues. Trimming removed 8 bases from V and 9 bases from J; junction bases left unmatched: 20. Looked up from germline, CDR1 is MGHDK and CDR2 is SYGVNS. In nucleotides, the CDR3 is TGTGCCAGCGGGAGACTAGCGGGAGAGGCCCCCACCCCCAGTGAGCAGTTCTTC. Residues: CASGRLAGEAPTPSEQFF.

This chain joins TRBV5-1 and TRBJ1-1, with a weak D call TRBD1 (5 bases). Germline CDR1 reads SGHRS; CDR2 reads YFSETQ. The CDR3 covers 13 residues. V lost 4 bases and J 6 bases, leaving 13 bases between the germline ends. The CDR3 reads CASSTGGEAEAFF. CDR3 nucleotides: TGCGCCAGCAGCACGGGGGGAGAGGCTGAAGCTTTCTTT.

The genes are TRBV11-3 and TRBJ2-3, with TRBD1 matching over 7 bases. CDR1 is SGHNT and CDR2 is YENEEA in the germline V gene. The V segment lost 6 bases and the J segment 5 bases; nucleotides outside the gene matches: 5. This CDR3 region has 13 residues. CDR3 DNA sequence: TGTGCCAGCAGGGAGACAGGGTTAGATACGCAGTATTTT. As protein: CASRETGLDTQYF.

The chain uses TRBV19 and TRBJ1-5, with unresolved D. Germline CDR1 reads LNHDA; CDR2 reads SQIVND (reference sequence). V was cut by 3 bases and J by 3 bases, with 12 bases left in between. There are 15 residues in the CDR3. The CDR3 region is CASSMGAGINQPQHF. The CDR3, as DNA: TGTGCCAGTAGTATGGGCGCCGGAATCAATCAGCCCCAGCATTTT.